This TCR beta chain was profiled in a study of CD8+CD57+ T cells in acquired aplastic anemia. This clonotype was seen ten or more times. Germline V gene data show CDR1 as LGHNA and CDR2 as YNFKEQ. V gave up 4 bases and J gave up 2 bases, with 12 bases separating them. The CDR3 contains 14 residues. The patients chosen for sequencing had shown expansion of CD8+CD57+ cells (detected by flow cytometry). No therapy had been given to the patients at the time of blood sampling. The template for TCR beta VDJ and CDR3 sequence profiling was genomic DNA. TCRdb independently ran MiXCR on the reads; one entry per CDR3 protein. The sample has tens of thousands of distinct CDR3 sequences; roughly 72% are singletons.

This sequence originates from a human donor with aplastic anemia. The chain combines TRBV4-2 with TRBJ2-7; D is possibly TRBD2 (6 bases). The sequencing sample was made of sorted CD4+, CD8+, or CD8+CD57+ T cells (not recorded which) from PBMCs. The CDR3 DNA reads TGTGCCAGCAGCCCGGGACTTCTTACCTACGAGCAGTACTTC. It translates to CASSPGLLTYEQYF.